The clone carrying this T cell receptor beta chain has more than one count but fewer than ten. What it recognizes is unknown. This sample is drawn from a study of CD8+ T cells in alopecia areata. Across the study: The study gave treated patients oral tofacitinib at 5 to 10 mg twice daily. Treated patients received severity scores based on the percentage of scalp area affected.

It was cDNA, reverse transcribed from extracted RNA, that served as the sequencing template. Libraries were prepared by immunoSEQ multiplex PCR; TCRdb keeps only in-frame clonotypes and omits some of them. This repertoire shows under 300,000 clones, around three fifths found once; its top ten account for about 0.88%. Described treatment: oral pan-JAK inhibitor, 5-10 mg twice daily. The investigators collected lesional scalp punch biopsies and peripheral blood from alopecia areata patients. General study findings and limits: Sequenced scalp T cells also include alphabeta T cells resident in normal skin.

The CDR3 loop spans 16 amino acids. Unmatched junction bases numbered 10, after V lost 6 bases and J lost 0 bases. Per the germline V gene, CDR1 is SEHNR and CDR2 is FQNEAQ (reference sequence). This specimen was CD4+ T cells sorted from blood, taken at week 52, from a patient treated with tofacitinib. V usage is TRBV7-9 and J usage is TRBJ1-1, with 7 bases aligning to TRBD1. The sequence was obtained from a human donor with alopecia areata. CDR3 loop: CASRIYPGQMNTEAFF. The DNA for the CDR3 is TGTGCCAGCAGGATTTACCCGGGACAGATGAACACTGAAGCTTTCTTT.